This T cell receptor beta chain was identified in a study of blood T cell repertoires in COVID-19. About the research overall: There were acute and convalescent COVID-19 samples, and they came from the United States, Italy and Spain. Sources were T cells, B-cell-depleted T cells, or PBMCs; the material itself was cDNA or gDNA.

Only in-frame clones appear in the TCRdb table, and some are missing; sequencing was by immunoSEQ multiplex PCR. The sample carries about 220,000 clones, about 80% recorded once. The V end was cut by 4 bases, the J end by 6 bases, with 10 bases between. Germline values: CDR1 MNHNY, CDR2 SVGAGI (reference sequence). This CDR3 has 13 residues. The J gene is TRBJ2-4, the V gene TRBV6-6, with D perhaps matching TRBD1 (6 bases). Input material: peripheral blood. The receptor comes from a woman in her fifties or sixties with acute or convalescent COVID-19. The CDR3 DNA reads TGTGCCAGCAGTTGGACAGACCTAAACATTCAGTACTTC. Translation gives CASSWTDLNIQYF.